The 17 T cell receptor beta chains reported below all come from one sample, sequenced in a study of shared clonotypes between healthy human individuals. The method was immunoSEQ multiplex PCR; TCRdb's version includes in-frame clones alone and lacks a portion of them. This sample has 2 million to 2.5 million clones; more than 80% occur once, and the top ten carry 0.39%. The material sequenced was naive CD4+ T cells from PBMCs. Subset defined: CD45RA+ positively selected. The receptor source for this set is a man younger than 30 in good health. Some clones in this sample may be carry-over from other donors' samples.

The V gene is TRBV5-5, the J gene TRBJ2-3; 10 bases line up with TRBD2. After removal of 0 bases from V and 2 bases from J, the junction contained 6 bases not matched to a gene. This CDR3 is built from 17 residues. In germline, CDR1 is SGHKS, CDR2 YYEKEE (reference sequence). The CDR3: CASSLGPGLADTDTQYF. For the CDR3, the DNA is TGTGCCAGCAGCTTGGGACCCGGACTAGCGGACACAGATACGCAGTATTTT.

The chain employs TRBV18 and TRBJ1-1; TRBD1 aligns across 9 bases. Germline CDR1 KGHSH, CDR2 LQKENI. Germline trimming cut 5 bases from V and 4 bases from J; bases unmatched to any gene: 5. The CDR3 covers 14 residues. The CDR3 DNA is TGTGCCAGCTCATCCGGGACAGGGAGCACTGAAGCTTTCTTT. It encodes CASSSGTGSTEAFF.

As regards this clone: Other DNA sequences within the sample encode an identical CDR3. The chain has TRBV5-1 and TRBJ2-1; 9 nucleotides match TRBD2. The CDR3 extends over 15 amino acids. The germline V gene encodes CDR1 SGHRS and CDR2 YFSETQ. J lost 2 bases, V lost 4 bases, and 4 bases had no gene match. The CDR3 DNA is TGCGCCAGCAGCCAAGCGGGAGGCCCCTACAATGAGCAGTTCTTC. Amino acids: CASSQAGGPYNEQFF. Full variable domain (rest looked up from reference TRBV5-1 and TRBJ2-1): KAGVTQTPRYLIKTRGQQVTLSCSPISGHRSVSWYQQTPGQGLQFLFEYFSETQRNKGNFPGRFSGRQFSNSRSEMNVSTLELGDSALYLCASSQAGGPYNEQFFGPGTRLTVL.

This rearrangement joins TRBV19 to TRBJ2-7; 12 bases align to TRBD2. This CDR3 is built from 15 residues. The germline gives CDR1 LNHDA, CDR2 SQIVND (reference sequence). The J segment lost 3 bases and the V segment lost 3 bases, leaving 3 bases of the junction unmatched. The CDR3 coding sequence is TGTGCCAGTAGTATGAAGGGACTAGCGGGCTACGAGCAGTACTTC. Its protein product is CASSMKGLAGYEQYF.

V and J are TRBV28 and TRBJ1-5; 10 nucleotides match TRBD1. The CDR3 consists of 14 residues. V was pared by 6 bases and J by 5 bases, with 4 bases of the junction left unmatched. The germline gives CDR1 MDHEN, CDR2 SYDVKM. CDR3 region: CASSQGQGDQPQHF. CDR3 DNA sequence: TGTGCCAGCAGCCAAGGACAGGGGGATCAGCCCCAGCATTTT. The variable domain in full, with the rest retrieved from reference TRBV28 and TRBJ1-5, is DVKVTQSSRYLVKRTGEKVFLECVQDMDHENMFWYRQDPGLGLRLIYFSYDVKMKEKGDIPEGYSVSREKKERFSLILESASTNQTSMYLCASSQGQGDQPQHFGDGTRLSIL.

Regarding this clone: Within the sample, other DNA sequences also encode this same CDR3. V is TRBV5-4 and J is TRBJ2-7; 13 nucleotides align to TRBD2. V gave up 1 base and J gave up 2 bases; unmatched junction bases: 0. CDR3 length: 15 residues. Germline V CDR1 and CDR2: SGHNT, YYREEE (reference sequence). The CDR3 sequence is CASSLTSGRAYEQYF. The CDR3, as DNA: TGTGCCAGCAGCTTGACTAGCGGGAGGGCCTACGAGCAGTACTTC.

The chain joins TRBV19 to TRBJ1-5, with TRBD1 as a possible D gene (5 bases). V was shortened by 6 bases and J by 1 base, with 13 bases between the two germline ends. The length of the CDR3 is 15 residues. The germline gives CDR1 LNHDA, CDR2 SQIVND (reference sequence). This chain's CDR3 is CASRGYGQSNQPQHF. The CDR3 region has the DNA TGTGCCAGTAGGGGATACGGACAAAGCAATCAGCCCCAGCATTTT.

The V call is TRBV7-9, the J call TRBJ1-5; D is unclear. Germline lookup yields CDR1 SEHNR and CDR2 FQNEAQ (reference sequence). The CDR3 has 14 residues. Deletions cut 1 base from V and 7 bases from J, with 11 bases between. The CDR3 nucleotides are TGTGCCAGCAGCTTAGGTGGTGGTGGGCAGCCCCAGCATTTT. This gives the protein CASSLGGGGQPQHF.

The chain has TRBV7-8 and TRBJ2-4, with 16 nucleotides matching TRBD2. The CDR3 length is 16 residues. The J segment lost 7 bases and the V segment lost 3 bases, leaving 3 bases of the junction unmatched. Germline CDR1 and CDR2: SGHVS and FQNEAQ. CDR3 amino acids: CASSLGGLAGGNIQYF. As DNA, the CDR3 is TGTGCCAGCAGCTTGGGGGGACTAGCGGGAGGGAACATTCAGTACTTC.

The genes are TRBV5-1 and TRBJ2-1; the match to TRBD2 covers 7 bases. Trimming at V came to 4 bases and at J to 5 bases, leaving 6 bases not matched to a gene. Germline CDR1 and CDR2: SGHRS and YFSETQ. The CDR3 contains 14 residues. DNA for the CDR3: TGCGCCAGCAGCGGGTCGACTAGCAACAATGAGCAGTTCTTC. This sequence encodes CASSGSTSNNEQFF.

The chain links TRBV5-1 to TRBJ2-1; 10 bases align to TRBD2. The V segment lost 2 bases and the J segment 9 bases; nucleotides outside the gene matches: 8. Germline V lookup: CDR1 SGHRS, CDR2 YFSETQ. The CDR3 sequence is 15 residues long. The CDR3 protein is CASSFVAGGESEQFF. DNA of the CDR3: TGCGCCAGCAGCTTCGTAGCGGGGGGAGAGAGTGAGCAGTTCTTC. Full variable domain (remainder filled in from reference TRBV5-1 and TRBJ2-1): KAGVTQTPRYLIKTRGQQVTLSCSPISGHRSVSWYQQTPGQGLQFLFEYFSETQRNKGNFPGRFSGRQFSNSRSEMNVSTLELGDSALYLCASSFVAGGESEQFFGPGTRLTVL.

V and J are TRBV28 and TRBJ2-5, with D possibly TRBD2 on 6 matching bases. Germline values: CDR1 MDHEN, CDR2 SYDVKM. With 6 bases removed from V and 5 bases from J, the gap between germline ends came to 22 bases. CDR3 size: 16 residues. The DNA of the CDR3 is TGTGCCAGCAGCCGGTCGCGGGACCGGGATAGGGAGACCCAGTACTTC. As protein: CASSRSRDRDRETQYF.

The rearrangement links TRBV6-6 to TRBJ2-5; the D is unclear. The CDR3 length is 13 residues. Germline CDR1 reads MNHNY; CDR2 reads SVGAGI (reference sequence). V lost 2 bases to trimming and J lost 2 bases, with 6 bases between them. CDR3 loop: CASSYGGQETQYF. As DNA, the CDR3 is TGTGCCAGCAGTTACGGCGGTCAAGAGACCCAGTACTTC.

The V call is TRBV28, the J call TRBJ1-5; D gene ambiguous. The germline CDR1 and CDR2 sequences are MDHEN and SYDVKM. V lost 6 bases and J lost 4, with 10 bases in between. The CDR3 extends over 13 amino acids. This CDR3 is CASRYSINQPQHF. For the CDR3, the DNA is TGTGCCAGCAGATATTCGATAAATCAGCCCCAGCATTTT.

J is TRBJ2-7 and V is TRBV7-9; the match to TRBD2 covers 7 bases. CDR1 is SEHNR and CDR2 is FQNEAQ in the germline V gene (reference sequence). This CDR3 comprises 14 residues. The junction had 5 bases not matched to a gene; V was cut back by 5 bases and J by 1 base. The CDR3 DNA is TGTGCCAGCAGCATGGCTAGCGGATCCTACGAGCAGTACTTC. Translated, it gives CASSMASGSYEQYF.

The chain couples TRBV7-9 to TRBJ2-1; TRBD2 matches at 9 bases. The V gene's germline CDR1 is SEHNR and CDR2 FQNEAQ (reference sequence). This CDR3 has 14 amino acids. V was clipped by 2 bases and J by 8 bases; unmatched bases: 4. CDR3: CASSLLAGSDEQFF. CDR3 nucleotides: TGTGCCAGCAGCTTACTAGCGGGAAGCGATGAGCAGTTCTTC.

CDR3 coding DNA: TGTGCCAGCAGCGTTACCGGGACTAGCGGTAATGAGCAGTTCTTC. Residues: CASSVTGTSGNEQFF. The gene calls are TRBV9 and TRBJ2-1; 11 bases agree with TRBD2. CDR3 size: 15 residues. The germline V gene encodes CDR1 SGDLS and CDR2 YYNGEE. The ends lost 2 bases at V and 7 bases at J; junction bases unmatched: 5.